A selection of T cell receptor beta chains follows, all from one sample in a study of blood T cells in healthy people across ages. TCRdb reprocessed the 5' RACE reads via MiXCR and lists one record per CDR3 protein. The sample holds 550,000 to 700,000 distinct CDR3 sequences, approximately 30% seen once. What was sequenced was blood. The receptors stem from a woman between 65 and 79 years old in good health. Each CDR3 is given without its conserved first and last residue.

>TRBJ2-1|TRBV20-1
SARDNGGLGEEQF
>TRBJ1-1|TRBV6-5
ASSYASVAF
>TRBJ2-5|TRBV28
ATSLTGAGETQY
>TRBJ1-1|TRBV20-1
SAPPRGRNTEAF
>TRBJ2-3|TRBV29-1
SVDGLRGGTDTQY
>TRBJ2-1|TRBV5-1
ASVNSGSVYNEQF
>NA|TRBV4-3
ASSQQRTGSSYEQY
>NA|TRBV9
ASSNQITFDEQF
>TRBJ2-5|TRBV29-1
SVELAGEYQETQY
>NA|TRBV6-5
ASSYSLNSMSNEQF
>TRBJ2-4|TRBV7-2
ASNRRTTSGGPNIQY
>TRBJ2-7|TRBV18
ASSLEDGLLYEQY
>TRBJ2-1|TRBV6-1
AIGRGNEQF
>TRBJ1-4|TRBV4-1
ASSQDRWVSSRNEKLF
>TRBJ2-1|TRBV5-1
ASSVGVQTTYNEQF
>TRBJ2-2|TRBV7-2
ASSFSPNTGELF
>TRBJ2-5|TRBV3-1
ASSQVGPGLTQETQY
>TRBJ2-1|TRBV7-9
ASSQGRGVNNEQF
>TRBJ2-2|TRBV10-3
AISEPAEAGGDTGELF
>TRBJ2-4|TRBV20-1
SANRGRGKNIQY
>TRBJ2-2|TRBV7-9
ASTKGPTNTGELF
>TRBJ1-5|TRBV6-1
ASSGALGLSQPQH
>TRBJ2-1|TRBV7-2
ASSPTSGPYNEQF
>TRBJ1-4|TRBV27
ASSAWAATNEKLF
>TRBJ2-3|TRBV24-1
ATSDPTDITPDTQY
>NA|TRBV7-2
ASSLELAGVIQY
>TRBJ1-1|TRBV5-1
ASSLEMGTEAF
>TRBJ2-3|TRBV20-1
SVRDYTDTQY
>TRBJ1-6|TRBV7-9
ASSLLPGRALH